These T cell receptor beta chains were read from a single sample in a study of neoadjuvant anti-PD-1 for oral cavity cancer. TCRdb keeps only in-frame clones here, not all; method: immunoSEQ multiplex PCR. The table records 7,500 to 8,000 clones, approximately 70% of them present only once. Source: PBMCs, taken after nivolumab (anti-PD-1) treatment. The receptors were sampled from a person aged 35 to 85 with oral cavity squamous cell carcinoma. The CDR3 runs from the conserved cysteine through the conserved F or W. Each record gives: CDR3 DNA, CDR3 protein, D gene, J gene, V gene, clone size. A D gene is named only where the DNA matches it firmly. Part of the rows lack a size; the others show once, few, many or a class for expanded clones.

TGTGCCAGCAGCCAATTGGGGAAAGGCTACACCTTC | CASSQLGKGYTF | NA | TRBJ1-2 | TRBV4-2 | few
TGTGCCAGCAGCTTGCCGCCCCTGATAAATGAGCAGTTCTTC | CASSLPPLINEQFF | NA | TRBJ2-1 | TRBV7-2 | once
TGCGCCAGCTGCCCCTTGGAGGCCCTAAATGAGCAGTTCTTC | CASCPLEALNEQFF | NA | TRBJ2-1 | TRBV10-2 | NA
TGTGCCAGCAGCCAGGGACAGGGGGCCAATGAGCAGTACTTC | CASSQGQGANEQYF | TRBD1 | TRBJ2-7 | TRBV6-6 | NA
TGTGCCAGCAGTGAAATCAGGACAGGGTCCGAAGTTAGTTTCTTT | CASSEIRTGSEVSFF | TRBD1 | TRBJ1-1 | TRBV6-1 | NA
TGTGCCAGCAGCTCCTTGACCGCGAGCTCTGGAAACACCATATATTTT | CASSSLTASSGNTIYF | NA | TRBJ1-3 | TRBV9 | NA
TGCGCCAGCAGGGGACAGGGGGAAGTTGAGCAGTTCTTC | CASRGQGEVEQFF | TRBD1 | TRBJ2-1 | TRBV10-1 | NA
TGTGCCAGCGGGATCTGGGGAACTAATGAAAAACTGTTTTTT | CASGIWGTNEKLFF | NA | TRBJ1-4 | TRBV27 | NA
TGTGCCAGCAGCTTAAGGACAGACTCTAGCACAGATACGCAGTATTTT | CASSLRTDSSTDTQYF | NA | TRBJ2-3 | TRBV7-3 | NA
TGTGCCAGCAGCCTGGGACAGAAAGAGACCCAGTACTTC | CASSLGQKETQYF | TRBD1 | TRBJ2-5 | TRBV6-1 | NA
TGTGCCAGCAGCCCTGGACAGGAGAATACTGAAGCTTTCTTT | CASSPGQENTEAFF | TRBD1 | TRBJ1-1 | TRBV9 | few
TGCGCCAGCCGGGCCCCGGGCACCGGGGAGCTGTTTTTT | CASRAPGTGELFF | NA | TRBJ2-2 | TRBV5-1 | once
TGCGCCAGCAGCCCTGGGACGGGCCCAAGTCACGCTTTCTTT | CASSPGTGPSHAFF | NA | TRBJ1-1 | TRBV23-1 | NA
TGTGCCAGCAGCGTTACGGGGGGCACCGACGAGCAGTACTTC | CASSVTGGTDEQYF | NA | TRBJ2-7 | TRBV9 | NA
TGTGCCAGCAGTCGTTCAGGGGGTAGCAATCAGCCCCAGCATTTT | CASSRSGGSNQPQHF | TRBD1 | TRBJ1-5 | TRBV28 | NA
TGTGCCAGCAGCTACGACAGGGGTACGGGCGGCTACACCTTC | CASSYDRGTGGYTF | TRBD1 | TRBJ1-2 | TRBV4-2 | NA
TGTGCCAGCAGCTATACCCTGACAGAAACGGATCATGGCTACACCTTC | CASSYTLTETDHGYTF | NA | TRBJ1-2 | TRBV5-6 | few
TGTGCCAGCAGGCTTCATATCAACACTGAAGCTTTCTTT | CASRLHINTEAFF | NA | TRBJ1-1 | TRBV25-1 | NA
TGTGCCAGCAGCGGGTTAGGGGCGGCCAACTATGGCTACACCTTC | CASSGLGAANYGYTF | NA | TRBJ1-2 | TRBV7-9 | NA
TGTGCCAGCAGCCCCCGGACAGGGGGCAATTCACCCCTCCACTTT | CASSPRTGGNSPLHF | TRBD1 | TRBJ1-6 | TRBV9 | NA
TGCGCCAGCAGCCCCACTACAGATACGCAGTATTTT | CASSPTTDTQYF | NA | TRBJ2-3 | TRBV5-1 | once
TGTGCCAGCAGTCCATCCCAGGGGGTCAACAAAAACATTCAGTACTTC | CASSPSQGVNKNIQYF | TRBD1 | TRBJ2-4 | TRBV7-8 | NA
TGCGCCAGCAGCCAAACAGGGGACAGCTTTTACACTGAAGCTTTCTTT | CASSQTGDSFYTEAFF | TRBD1 | TRBJ1-1 | TRBV4-1 | NA
TGTGCCAGCGGAAGGGCGTTAAGCTCCGGAGAGACCCAGTACTTC | CASGRALSSGETQYF | NA | TRBJ2-5 | TRBV6-1 | NA
TGCAGCGTTGACCGAAATGGTGTGGGGTGGGAATTTGCCCCCGGCGATACGCAGTATTTT | CSVDRNGVGWEFAPGDTQYF | NA | TRBJ2-3 | TRBV29-1 | NA
TGTGCCAGCTCACCCGGTCAGGGTAGGGTAAACACTGAAGCTTTCTTT | CASSPGQGRVNTEAFF | NA | TRBJ1-1 | TRBV18 | NA
TGCAGCGTTGAAATGACAGGGGGAAGGACTGAAGCTTTCTTT | CSVEMTGGRTEAFF | TRBD1 | TRBJ1-1 | TRBV29-1 | NA
TGTGCCAGCAGTGTAATACCGGGACGCCGAAGCGAAAATAATTCACCCCTCCACTTT | CASSVIPGRRSENNSPLHF | NA | TRBJ1-6 | TRBV28 | few
TGTGCTAGTGGTCCCCCAGGCGGGGAGAATTACAATGAGCAGTTCTTC | CASGPPGGENYNEQFF | NA | TRBJ2-1 | TRBV12-5 | NA
TGTGCCAGCAGCTTGTTCGGGGGGTCTAATGAGCAGTTCTTC | CASSLFGGSNEQFF | TRBD2 | TRBJ2-1 | TRBV13 | once
TGTGCCAGCAGGGCCGGGACGGGGATCTCTGGGGCCAACGTCCTGACTTTC | CASRAGTGISGANVLTF | NA | TRBJ2-6 | TRBV2 | few
TGTGCCAGCAGCGTGGTTGGGACAGGGGAAACAGATACGCAGTATTTT | CASSVVGTGETDTQYF | TRBD1 | TRBJ2-3 | TRBV9 | NA
TGTGCCAGCAGTTACGGGCCCCCGAGTACGCAGTATTTT | CASSYGPPSTQYF | NA | TRBJ2-3 | TRBV6-6 | NA
TGTGCCAGCAGCCCCCGAACTAACACGGGCACAGATACGCAGTATTTT | CASSPRTNTGTDTQYF | NA | TRBJ2-3 | TRBV7-9 | NA
TGTGCCAGCAGCGTAGCAATTGGGGGGGAGCAGTTCTTC | CASSVAIGGEQFF | NA | TRBJ2-1 | TRBV9 | NA
TGTGCCAGCAGTTACGGGCTAGCGGGGGGTTACGAGCAGTACTTC | CASSYGLAGGYEQYF | TRBD2 | TRBJ2-7 | TRBV6-5 | few
TGTGCCAGCAGAACCGGGCTAGGGGCTAACTACGGCTACACCTTC | CASRTGLGANYGYTF | NA | TRBJ1-2 | TRBV2 | NA
TGTGCCAGCAGTCAAAGGGATACGCAGTATTTT | CASSQRDTQYF | NA | TRBJ2-3 | TRBV28 | NA
TGTGCCAGCAGTGCTGACAGGGGATATGGCGGGGAGCTGTTTTTT | CASSADRGYGGELFF | TRBD1 | TRBJ2-2 | TRBV25-1 | few
TGTGCACTCACAGGCCCAGCGAACACCGGGGAGCTGTTTTTT | CALTGPANTGELFF | NA | TRBJ2-2 | TRBV30 | NA
TGTGCCAGCAGCCTACTTAGCAATCAGCCCCAGCATTTT | CASSLLSNQPQHF | NA | TRBJ1-5 | TRBV7-8 | NA
TGCGCCAGCAGCTTGACTAGCGGGGGCCTAATTCCCGGGGAGCTGTTTTTT | CASSLTSGGLIPGELFF | TRBD2 | TRBJ2-2 | TRBV5-1 | few
TGCGCCAGCAGCCAAGAACCCTTGGGCAGGACCAATCAGCCCCAGCATTTT | CASSQEPLGRTNQPQHF | NA | TRBJ1-5 | TRBV4-1 | NA
TGTGCCAGCAGCTTAACCAGGGATGGTTCGGGGACCCAGTACTTC | CASSLTRDGSGTQYF | NA | TRBJ2-5 | TRBV7-2 | few
TGTGCCAGTAGTCCCGTCACCTCTGGAAACACCATATATTTT | CASSPVTSGNTIYF | NA | TRBJ1-3 | TRBV19 | NA
TGTGCCAGTAGTATACAGGGGGACAATCAGCCCCAGCATTTT | CASSIQGDNQPQHF | TRBD1 | TRBJ1-5 | TRBV19 | large
TGTGCCAGCAGTCCACTTCGAATAGACAGCTCCTACACTAACTATGGCTACACCTTC | CASSPLRIDSSYTNYGYTF | NA | TRBJ1-2 | TRBV7-8 | NA
TGTGCCAGCAGCTTGTACGGGACGTTAGAAAAACTGTTTTTT | CASSLYGTLEKLFF | NA | TRBJ1-4 | TRBV5-5 | NA
TGCGCCAGCAGCTTGGGGCAGGCTAATTCACCCCTCCACTTT | CASSLGQANSPLHF | NA | TRBJ1-6 | TRBV5-1 | NA
TGTGCCAGTAGTAAGTACCGCGGGGGACAGAACAATCAGCCCCAGCATTTT | CASSKYRGGQNNQPQHF | TRBD1 | TRBJ1-5 | TRBV19 | few
TGCGCCAGCAGCCAAGTAGGGGGGGTTTTTAACTATGGCTACACCTTC | CASSQVGGVFNYGYTF | NA | TRBJ1-2 | TRBV4-3 | NA
TGTGCCAGCAGCCCGCGACAGGGTCGGATCTACGAGCAGTACTTC | CASSPRQGRIYEQYF | TRBD1 | TRBJ2-7 | TRBV7-2 | NA
TGTGCCAGCAGCTTAGGTAAAACGGGACCAACGTTCTACACCTTC | CASSLGKTGPTFYTF | NA | TRBJ1-2 | TRBV7-2 | NA
TGTACCAGCAGCTTACAAGGAAGCGATGGCTACACCTTC | CTSSLQGSDGYTF | NA | TRBJ1-2 | TRBV7-2 | NA
TGCGCCTCAGCGGGGGCGGGACAGTACTCCAATAGCAATCAGCCCCAGCATTTT | CASAGAGQYSNSNQPQHF | TRBD1 | TRBJ1-5 | TRBV10-2 | NA